This record looks at one T cell receptor beta chain sequence and its context. Germline V gene lookup returns CDR1 WNHNN and CDR2 SYGVQD (reference sequence). The ends lost 6 bases at V and 2 bases at J; junction bases unmatched: 6. The CDR3 has 14 amino acids. Libraries were prepared by immunoSEQ multiplex PCR; TCRdb keeps only in-frame clonotypes and omits some of them. Of 80,000 or so clones listed, roughly 85% are singletons. This record comes from a study of T cell clones after liver transplantation. The overall study: As an antigen-independent comparator, third-party-reactive TCRbeta sequences came from pre-transplant mixed lymphocyte reactions. Samples came pre-transplant, pre-randomization before withdrawal, and post-randomization after withdrawal ended.

This chain uses TRBV10-1 with TRBJ2-5, with 7 bases lining up with TRBD1. The clonotype originates from a human patient who received a liver transplant. Among the T cells, some may be from the graft donor. Material: CD4+ T cells from blood, obtained around 45 months after liver transplant. CDR3 sequence (DNA): TGCGCCAGCAGCCTCGGGACAGCTCAAGAGACCCAGTACTTC. Translation gives CASSLGTAQETQYF.